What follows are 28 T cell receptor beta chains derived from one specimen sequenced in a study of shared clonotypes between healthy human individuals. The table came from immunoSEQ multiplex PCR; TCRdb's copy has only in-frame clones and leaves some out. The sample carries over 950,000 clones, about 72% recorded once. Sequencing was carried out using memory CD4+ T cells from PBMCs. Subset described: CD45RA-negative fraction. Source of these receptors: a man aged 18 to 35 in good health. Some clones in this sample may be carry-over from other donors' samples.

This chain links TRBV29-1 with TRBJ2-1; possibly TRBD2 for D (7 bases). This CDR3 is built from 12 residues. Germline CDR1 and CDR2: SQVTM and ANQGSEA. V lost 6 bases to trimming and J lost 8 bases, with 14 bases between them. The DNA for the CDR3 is TGCAGCGTCGGCGGCGGGGGCGATGAGCAGTTCTTC. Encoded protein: CSVGGGGDEQFF.

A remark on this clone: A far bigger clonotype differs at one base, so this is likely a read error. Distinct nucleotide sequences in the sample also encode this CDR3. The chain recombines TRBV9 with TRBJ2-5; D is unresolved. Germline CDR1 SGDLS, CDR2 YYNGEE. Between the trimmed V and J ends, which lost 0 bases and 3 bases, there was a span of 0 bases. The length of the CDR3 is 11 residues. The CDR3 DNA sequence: TGTGCCAGCAGCGTAGAAGAGACCCAGTACTTC. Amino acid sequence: CASSVEETQYF.

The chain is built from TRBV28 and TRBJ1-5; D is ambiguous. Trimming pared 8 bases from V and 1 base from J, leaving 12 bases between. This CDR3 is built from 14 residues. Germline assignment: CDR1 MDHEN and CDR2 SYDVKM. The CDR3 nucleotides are TGTGCCAGCCACGAGCGGAACAGCAATCAGCCCCAGCATTTT. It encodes CASHERNSNQPQHF. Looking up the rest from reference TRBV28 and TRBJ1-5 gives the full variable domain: DVKVTQSSRYLVKRTGEKVFLECVQDMDHENMFWYRQDPGLGLRLIYFSYDVKMKEKGDIPEGYSVSREKKERFSLILESASTNQTSMYLCASHERNSNQPQHFGDGTRLSIL.

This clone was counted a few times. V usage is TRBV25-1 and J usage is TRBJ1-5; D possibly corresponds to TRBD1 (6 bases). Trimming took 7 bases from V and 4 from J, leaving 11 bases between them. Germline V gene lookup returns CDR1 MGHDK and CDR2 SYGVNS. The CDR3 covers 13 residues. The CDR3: CASTAGDNQPQHF. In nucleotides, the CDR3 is TGTGCCAGCACGGCAGGGGATAATCAGCCCCAGCATTTT.

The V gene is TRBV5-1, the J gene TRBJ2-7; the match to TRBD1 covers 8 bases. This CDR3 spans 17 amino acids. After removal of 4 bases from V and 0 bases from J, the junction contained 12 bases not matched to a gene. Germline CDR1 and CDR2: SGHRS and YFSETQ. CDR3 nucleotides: TGCGCCAGCAGCCTTAGGACAGGGAGCTGGGACTCCTACGAGCAGTACTTC. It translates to CASSLRTGSWDSYEQYF.

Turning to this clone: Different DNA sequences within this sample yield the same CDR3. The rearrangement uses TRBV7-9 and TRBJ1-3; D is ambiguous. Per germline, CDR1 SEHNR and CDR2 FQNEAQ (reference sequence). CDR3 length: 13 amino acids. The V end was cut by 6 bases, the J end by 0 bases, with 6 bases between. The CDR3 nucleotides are TGTGCCAGCAGTCTCAACTCTGGAAACACCATATATTTT. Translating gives CASSLNSGNTIYF.

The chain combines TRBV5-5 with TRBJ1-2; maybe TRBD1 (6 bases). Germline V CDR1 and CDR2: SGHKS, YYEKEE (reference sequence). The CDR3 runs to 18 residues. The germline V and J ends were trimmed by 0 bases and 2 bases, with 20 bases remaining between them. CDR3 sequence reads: CASSLGGTLPLLNYGYTF. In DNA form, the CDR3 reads TGTGCCAGCAGCTTGGGAGGGACACTACCTCTATTAAACTATGGCTACACCTTC.

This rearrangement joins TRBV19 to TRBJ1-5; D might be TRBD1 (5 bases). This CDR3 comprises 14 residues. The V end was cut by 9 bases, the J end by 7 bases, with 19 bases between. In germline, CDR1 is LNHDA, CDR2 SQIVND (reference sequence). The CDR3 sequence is CASVPGRGSQPQHF. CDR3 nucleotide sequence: TGTGCCAGCGTTCCGGGTAGGGGCAGCCAGCCCCAGCATTTT.

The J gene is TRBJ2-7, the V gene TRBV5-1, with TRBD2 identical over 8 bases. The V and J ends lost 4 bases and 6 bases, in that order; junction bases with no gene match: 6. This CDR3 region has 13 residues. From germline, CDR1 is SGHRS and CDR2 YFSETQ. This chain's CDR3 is CASSPPRGGEQYF. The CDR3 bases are TGCGCCAGCAGCCCTCCACGGGGGGGCGAGCAGTACTTC.

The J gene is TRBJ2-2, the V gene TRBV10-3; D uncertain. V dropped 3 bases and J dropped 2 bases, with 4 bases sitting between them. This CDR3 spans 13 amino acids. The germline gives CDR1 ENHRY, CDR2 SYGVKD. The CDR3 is CAISDPNTGELFF. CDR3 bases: TGTGCCATCAGTGATCCTAACACCGGGGAGCTGTTTTTT.

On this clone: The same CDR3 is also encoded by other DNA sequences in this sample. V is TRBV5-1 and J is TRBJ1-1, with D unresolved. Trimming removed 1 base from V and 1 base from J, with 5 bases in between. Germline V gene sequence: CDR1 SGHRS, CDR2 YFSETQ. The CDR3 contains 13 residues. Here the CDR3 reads CASSLSRNTEAFF. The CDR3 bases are TGCGCCAGCAGCTTGAGTAGGAACACTGAAGCTTTCTTT.

The CDR3 sequence: CSALNRGGEQYF. For the CDR3, the DNA is TGCAGCGCCCTGAACAGGGGTGGCGAGCAGTACTTC. The chain joins TRBV29-1 to TRBJ2-7; TRBD1 agrees at 7 bases. The germline CDR1 and CDR2 sequences are SQVTM and ANQGSEA. Trimming took 7 bases from V and 6 from J; bases not matched to a gene: 9. This CDR3 has 12 amino acids.

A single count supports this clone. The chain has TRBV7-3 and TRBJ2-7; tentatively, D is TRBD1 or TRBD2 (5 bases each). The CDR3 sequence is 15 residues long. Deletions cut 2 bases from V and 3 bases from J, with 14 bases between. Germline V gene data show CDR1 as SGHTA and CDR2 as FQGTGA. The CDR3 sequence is CASSLGTGHYYEQYF. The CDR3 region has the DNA TGTGCCAGCAGCTTAGGCACGGGGCATTACTACGAGCAGTACTTC.

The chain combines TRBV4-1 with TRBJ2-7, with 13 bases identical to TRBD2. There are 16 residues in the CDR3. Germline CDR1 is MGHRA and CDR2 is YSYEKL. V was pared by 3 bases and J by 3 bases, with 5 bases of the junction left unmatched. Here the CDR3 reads CASSQGLAGSNYEQYF. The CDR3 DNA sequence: TGCGCCAGCAGCCAGGGACTAGCGGGATCGAACTACGAGCAGTACTTC.

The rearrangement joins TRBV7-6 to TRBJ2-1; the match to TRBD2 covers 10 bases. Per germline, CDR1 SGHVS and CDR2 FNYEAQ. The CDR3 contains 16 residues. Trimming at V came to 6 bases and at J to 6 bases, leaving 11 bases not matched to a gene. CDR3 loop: CASSRGPSGRVNEQFF. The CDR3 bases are TGTGCCAGCAGTCGGGGCCCCAGCGGGAGGGTCAATGAGCAGTTCTTC.

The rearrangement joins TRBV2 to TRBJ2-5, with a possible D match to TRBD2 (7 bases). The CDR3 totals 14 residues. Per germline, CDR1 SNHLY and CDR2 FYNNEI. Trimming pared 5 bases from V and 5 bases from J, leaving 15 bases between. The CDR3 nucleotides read TGTGCCAGCAGTTTAGGGGGGGCCGGGGAGACCCAGTACTTC. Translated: CASSLGGAGETQYF.

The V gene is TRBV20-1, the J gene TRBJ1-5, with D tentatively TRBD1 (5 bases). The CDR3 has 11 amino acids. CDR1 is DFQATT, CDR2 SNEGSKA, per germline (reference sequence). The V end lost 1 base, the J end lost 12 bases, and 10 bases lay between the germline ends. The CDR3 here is CSARAGSNQHF. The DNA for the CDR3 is TGCAGTGCTAGAGCAGGGTCAAACCAGCATTTT.

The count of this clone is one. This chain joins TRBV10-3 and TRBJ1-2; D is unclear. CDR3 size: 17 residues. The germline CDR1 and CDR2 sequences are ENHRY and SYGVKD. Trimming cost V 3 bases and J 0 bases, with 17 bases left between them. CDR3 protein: CAISDWSAPMTNYGYTF. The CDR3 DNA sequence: TGTGCCATCAGTGACTGGTCCGCCCCCATGACTAACTATGGCTACACCTTC.

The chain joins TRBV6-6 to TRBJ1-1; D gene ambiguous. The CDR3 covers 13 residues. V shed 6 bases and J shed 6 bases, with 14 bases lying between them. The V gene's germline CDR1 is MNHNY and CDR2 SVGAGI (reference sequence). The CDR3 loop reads CASSKRTDSEAFF. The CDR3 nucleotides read TGTGCCAGCAGCAAGAGGACCGACTCTGAAGCTTTCTTT.

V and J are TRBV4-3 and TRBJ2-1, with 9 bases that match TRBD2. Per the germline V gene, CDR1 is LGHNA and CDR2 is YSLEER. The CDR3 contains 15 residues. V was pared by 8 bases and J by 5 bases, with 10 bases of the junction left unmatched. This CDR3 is CASRWASGMNNEQFF. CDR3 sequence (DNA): TGCGCCAGCCGGTGGGCTAGCGGGATGAACAATGAGCAGTTCTTC.

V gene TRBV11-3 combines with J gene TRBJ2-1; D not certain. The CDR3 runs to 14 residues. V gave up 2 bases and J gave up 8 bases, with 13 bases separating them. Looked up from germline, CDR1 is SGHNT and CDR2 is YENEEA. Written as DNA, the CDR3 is TGTGCCAGCAGCTTACACCGCGGATTAGATGAGCAGTTCTTC. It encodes CASSLHRGLDEQFF.

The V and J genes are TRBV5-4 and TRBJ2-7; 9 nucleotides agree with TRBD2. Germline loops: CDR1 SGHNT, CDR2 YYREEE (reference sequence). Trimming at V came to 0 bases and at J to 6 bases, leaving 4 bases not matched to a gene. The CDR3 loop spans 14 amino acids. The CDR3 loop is CASSLDFSGGEQYF. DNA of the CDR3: TGTGCCAGCAGCTTGGACTTTAGCGGGGGCGAGCAGTACTTC.

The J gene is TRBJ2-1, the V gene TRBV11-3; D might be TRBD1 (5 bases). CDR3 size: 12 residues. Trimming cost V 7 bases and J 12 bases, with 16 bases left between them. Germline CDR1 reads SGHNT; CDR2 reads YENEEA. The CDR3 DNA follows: TGTGCCAGCATGGGGCCATCCGGACCGCAGTTCTTC. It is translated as CASMGPSGPQFF. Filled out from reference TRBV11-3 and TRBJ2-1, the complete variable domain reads EAGVVQSPRYKIIEKKQPVAFWCNPISGHNTLYWYLQNLGQGPELLIRYENEEAVDDSQLPKDRFSAERLKGVDSTLKIQPAELGDSAVYLCASMGPSGPQFFGPGTRLTVL.

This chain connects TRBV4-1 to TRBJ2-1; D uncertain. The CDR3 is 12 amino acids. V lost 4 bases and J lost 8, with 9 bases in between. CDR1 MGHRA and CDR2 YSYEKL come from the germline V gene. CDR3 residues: CASSLIRDEQFF. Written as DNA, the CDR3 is TGCGCCAGCAGCCTTATACGCGATGAGCAGTTCTTC.

This CDR3 is CASSGTGGAEGYGYTF. Written as DNA, the CDR3 is TGTGCCAGCTCGGGAACAGGGGGCGCGGAGGGCTATGGCTACACCTTC. V usage is TRBV5-6 and J usage is TRBJ1-2; TRBD1 matches at 9 bases. The CDR3 is 16 residues long. J was trimmed by 4 bases and V by 7 bases; bases with no gene match: 14. Germline V gives CDR1 SGHDT, CDR2 YYEEEE.

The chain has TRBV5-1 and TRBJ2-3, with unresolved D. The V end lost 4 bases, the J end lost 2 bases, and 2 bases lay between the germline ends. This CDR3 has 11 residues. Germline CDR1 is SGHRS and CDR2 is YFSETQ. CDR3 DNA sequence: TGCGCCAGCAGCGCCACAGATACGCAGTATTTT. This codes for CASSATDTQYF.

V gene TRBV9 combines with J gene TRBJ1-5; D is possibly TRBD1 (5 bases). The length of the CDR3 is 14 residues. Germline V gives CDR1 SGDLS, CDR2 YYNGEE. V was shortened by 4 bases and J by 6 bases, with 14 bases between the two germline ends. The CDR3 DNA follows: TGTGCCAGCAGCCCAGGGTCTTTAGGTCAGCCCCAGCATTTT. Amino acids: CASSPGSLGQPQHF. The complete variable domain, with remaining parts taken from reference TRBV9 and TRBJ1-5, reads DSGVTQTPKHLITATGQRVTLRCSPRSGDLSVYWYQQSLDQGLQFLIQYYNGEERAKGNILERFSAQQFPDLHSELNLSSLELGDSALYFCASSPGSLGQPQHFGDGTRLSIL.

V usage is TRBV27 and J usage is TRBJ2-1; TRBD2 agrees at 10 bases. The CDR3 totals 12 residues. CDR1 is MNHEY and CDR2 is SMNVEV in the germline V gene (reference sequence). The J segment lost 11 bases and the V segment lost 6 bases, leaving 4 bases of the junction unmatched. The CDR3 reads CASRRTSGQQFF. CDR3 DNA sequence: TGTGCCAGCAGACGGACTAGCGGCCAGCAGTTCTTC.